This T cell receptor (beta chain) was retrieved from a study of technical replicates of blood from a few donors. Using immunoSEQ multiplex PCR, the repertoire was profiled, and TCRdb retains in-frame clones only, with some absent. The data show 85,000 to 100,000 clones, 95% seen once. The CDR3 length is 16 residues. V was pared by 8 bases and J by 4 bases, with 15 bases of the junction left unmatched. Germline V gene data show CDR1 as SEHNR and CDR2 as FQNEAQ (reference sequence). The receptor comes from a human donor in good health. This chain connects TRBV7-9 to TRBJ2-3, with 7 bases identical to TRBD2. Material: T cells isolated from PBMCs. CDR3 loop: CASRVWPREMSDTQYF. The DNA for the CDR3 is TGTGCCAGCCGCGTTTGGCCGCGGGAGATGTCAGATACGCAGTATTTT.